Listed here are 3 T cell receptor beta chains from one sample, sequenced in a study of tumor-infiltrating lymphocytes in primary liver carcinoma. The input was roughly 0.5 ug total RNA; TCR beta cDNA was made from it with a constant-region primer. For TCR beta, libraries were produced by three nested multiplex PCR rounds using slightly modified ARM-PCR. Two initial PCR rounds of roughly 10 cycles each paired TRBV1-TRBV30 forward primers with a C-beta reverse primer. Via MiXCR, TCRdb re-called the multiplex PCR reads, giving one row per CDR3 protein. The sample shows tens of thousands of distinct CDR3 sequences, less than 75% of them seen only once. The study co-extracted DNA and RNA from 20-30 mg of unsorted bulk tissue. The source material was liver tumor tissue from sampling region 2. The subset here: tumor region T2, inferior pole. All receptors derive from a man in his forties or fifties with primary liver carcinoma and hepatitis B virus infection.

Details on this clonotype: Given the absence of the conserved phenylalanine or tryptophan at the CDR3 end, a read error is likely. V gene TRBV11-1 combines with J gene TRBJ2-5; D is perhaps TRBD1 (5 bases). Per germline, CDR1 SGHAT and CDR2 FQDESV (reference sequence). V dropped 6 bases and J dropped 5 bases, with 16 bases sitting between them. The CDR3 is 14 amino acids. The CDR3, as DNA: TGTGCCAGCAGTGGACACGTTGAGGTGGAGACCCAGTACCTC. Its protein product is CASSGHVEVETQYL.

About this clonotype: A junction end diverges from the germline sequence, so it may reflect a read error. The genes are TRBV11-2 and TRBJ2-5; TRBD2 agrees at 8 bases. Germline assignment: CDR1 SGHAT and CDR2 FQNNGV. The CDR3 contains 16 residues. CDR3 sequence: CANSQAPGGGREAQYF. The CDR3, as DNA: TGTGCCAACAGCCAAGCTCCTGGCGGGGGGAGAGAGGCCCAGTACTTC.

Concerning this clonotype itself: The junction and the germline gene differ at one end; a read error may be behind it. J is TRBJ2-1 and V is TRBV11-2, with no clear D. From germline, CDR1 is SGHAT and CDR2 FQNNGV. The CDR3 contains 14 residues. The CDR3 DNA reads TGTCCCAGCAGCTTATACCGGCTGGTTAGTCAGCAGTTCTTC. Its translation is CPSSLYRLVSQQFF.